Below, 26 T cell receptor beta chains from the same sample are listed, as sequenced in a study of blood T cell repertoires in COVID-19 (dated by TCRdb to 2020 to 2021). The library was built by means of the immunoSEQ multiplex PCR assay. TCRdb took this table from immuneACCESS and kept in-frame rearrangements with V and J called. Such tables lack part of the clones; where checked against another copy, unresolved V genes explain under half of the gap, and the rest is unexplained. Across this sample there are under 130,000 clones, with 81% seen only once. 8.5% to 9.5% of the sample lies in the top ten. Sequencing input: peripheral blood. These receptors all come from a woman in her seventies with acute or convalescent COVID-19.

The chain recombines TRBV12-3 or TRBV12-4 with TRBJ1-4; D is unclear. The CDR3 sequence is 11 residues long. V dropped 6 bases and J dropped 7 bases, with 6 bases sitting between them. The CDR3 coding sequence is TGTGCCAGCAGCCCCCGTGAAAAACTGTTTTTT. This gives the protein CASSPREKLFF.

This chain links TRBV27 with TRBJ2-6, with 7 bases matching TRBD2. CDR3 length: 16 amino acids. CDR1 and CDR2 (germline): MNHEY, SMNVEV (reference sequence). V lost 2 bases to trimming and J lost 2 bases; unmatched junction nucleotides: 3. The CDR3 DNA reads as TGTGCCAGCAGTTTAAGGGCGGGGGCTGGGGCCAACGTCCTGACTTTC. It translates to CASSLRAGAGANVLTF.

The gene calls are TRBV10-1 and TRBJ1-1, with TRBD1 matching 8 bases. After removal of 7 bases from V and 6 bases from J, the junction contained 13 bases not matched to a gene. The V gene's germline CDR1 is WNHNN and CDR2 SYGVQD (reference sequence). The length of the CDR3 is 15 residues. CDR3 nucleotides: TGCGCCAGCACCCCTCTACAGGGGGAAGTTCCTGAAGCTTTCTTT. This codes for CASTPLQGEVPEAFF.

The rearrangement links TRBV2 to TRBJ2-5; 10 nucleotides agree with TRBD2. This CDR3 spans 15 amino acids. V gave up 6 bases and J gave up 7 bases; unmatched junction bases: 11. Germline-derived CDR1 and CDR2 are SNHLY and FYNNEI. The CDR3 here is CASSPLAGAPGTQYF. The CDR3 region has the DNA TGTGCCAGCAGCCCTCTAGCGGGGGCTCCCGGGACCCAGTACTTC.

The chain is built from TRBV6-6 and TRBJ2-1; 10 positions match TRBD2. There are 16 residues in the CDR3. The V gene end was trimmed by 6 bases and the J gene end by 5 bases; junction bases not matched to a gene: 10. Per the germline V gene, CDR1 is MNHNY and CDR2 is SVGAGI (reference sequence). CDR3 sequence: CASSPRGTSANNEQFF. The CDR3 nucleotides read TGTGCCAGCAGCCCTAGGGGGACTAGCGCGAACAATGAGCAGTTCTTC.

The V call is TRBV5-6, the J call TRBJ2-1; 8 bases are shared with TRBD2. CDR1 SGHDT and CDR2 YYEEEE come from the germline V gene. With 4 bases clipped from V and 2 bases from J, the junction kept 5 bases outside the gene matches. The CDR3 runs to 15 residues. CDR3 loop: CASSPLAGTYNEQFF. CDR3 in DNA: TGTGCCAGCAGCCCCCTAGCGGGTACCTACAATGAGCAGTTCTTC.

This chain links TRBV30 with TRBJ1-1, with TRBD1 identical over 9 bases. Trimming at V came to 1 base and at J to 11 bases, leaving 8 bases not matched to a gene. The germline CDR1 and CDR2 sequences are GTSNPN and SVGIG (reference sequence). The CDR3 loop spans 13 amino acids. The CDR3 DNA reads as TGTGCCTGGAGTGGGGGACAGGGTCTGGAGGCTTTCTTT. Its protein product is CAWSGGQGLEAFF.

This chain joins TRBV5-1 and TRBJ1-3; 7 bases match TRBD1. The germline V gene encodes CDR1 SGHRS and CDR2 YFSETQ. The CDR3 has 16 residues. The V gene end was trimmed by 0 bases and the J gene end by 7 bases; junction bases not matched to a gene: 10. CDR3 DNA: TGCGCCAGCAGCTTGGCGGGTTCCGACAGGGCCAACACCATATATTTT. Its protein product is CASSLAGSDRANTIYF.

This chain uses TRBV11-2 with TRBJ2-2; TRBD1 is a possible D gene (6 bases). Germline CDR1 SGHAT, CDR2 FQNNGV. V was cut by 4 bases and J by 4 bases, with 19 bases left in between. The CDR3 is made up of 17 amino acids. CDR3 DNA: TGTGCCAGCAGCTCCCAACGAGGGGGTCGAGGCACCGGGGAGCTGTTTTTT. Its protein product is CASSSQRGGRGTGELFF.

The count of this clone is one. In DNA, the CDR3 is TGTGCCAGCAGTTACGGGGGGGCTCAGCCCCAGCATTTT. Translation: CASSYGGAQPQHF. The chain carries TRBV6-6 and TRBJ1-5, with D tentatively TRBD1 (6 bases). The CDR3 sequence is 13 residues long. V was clipped by 2 bases and J by 6 bases, with 8 bases between them. From germline, CDR1 is MNHNY and CDR2 SVGAGI (reference sequence).

This rearrangement joins TRBV6-5 to TRBJ1-1, with unresolved D. V was clipped by 4 bases and J by 5 bases, with 14 bases between them. The CDR3 runs to 14 residues. Per the germline V gene, CDR1 is MNHEY and CDR2 is SVGAGI. CDR3 sequence: CASSSRGRQTEAFF. The CDR3 DNA sequence: TGTGCCAGCAGTTCCCGAGGCCGTCAGACTGAAGCTTTCTTT.

This clone was seen a handful of times. The chain links TRBV5-1 to TRBJ1-1; 9 nucleotides agree with TRBD1. With 3 bases clipped from V and 5 bases from J, the junction kept 8 bases outside the gene matches. CDR3 length: 15 residues. CDR1 and CDR2 from the germline V gene are SGHRS and YFSETQ. This chain's CDR3 is CASSSQQGAGTEAFF. DNA for the CDR3: TGCGCCAGCAGCTCTCAACAGGGGGCTGGTACTGAAGCTTTCTTT.

The rearrangement links TRBV18 to TRBJ2-5, with TRBD1 matching 8 bases. CDR1 and CDR2 from the germline V gene are KGHSH and LQKENI. CDR3 length: 13 amino acids. Unmatched junction bases numbered 6, after V lost 7 bases and J lost 5 bases. The CDR3 reads CASLQTGVETQYF. DNA of the CDR3: TGTGCCAGCTTACAGACAGGGGTGGAGACCCAGTACTTC.

The chain joins TRBV6-2 or TRBV6-3 to TRBJ2-2; D possibly corresponds to TRBD2 (6 bases). This CDR3 contains 14 residues. The germline V gene has CDR1 MNHEY and CDR2 SVGEGT. V lost 2 bases and J 6 bases, leaving 10 bases between the germline ends. CDR3 residues: CASSYPGTPGELFF. CDR3 sequence (DNA): TGTGCCAGCAGTTACCCCGGGACTCCCGGGGAGCTGTTTTTT.

The V and J genes are TRBV2 and TRBJ1-1; D not certain. V lost 8 bases, J lost 1 base, and 8 bases lay in between. The CDR3 spans 12 residues. The germline CDR1 and CDR2 sequences are SNHLY and FYNNEI. The CDR3 reads CASRVSNTEAFF. The CDR3 DNA sequence: TGTGCCAGCCGGGTTTCGAACACTGAAGCTTTCTTT.

This rearrangement joins TRBV11-2 to TRBJ1-2; tentative D call: TRBD1 (6 bases). V was pared by 5 bases and J by 0 bases, with 16 bases between. Germline V gives CDR1 SGHAT, CDR2 FQNNGV. This CDR3 has 16 residues. CDR3 nucleotides: TGTGCCAGCAGCGTTCAACAGGGTCCTTCTAACTATGGCTACACCTTC. This gives the protein CASSVQQGPSNYGYTF.

J is TRBJ2-1 and V is TRBV10-1; 12 nucleotides match TRBD2. Germline CDR1 WNHNN, CDR2 SYGVQD (reference sequence). V trimming: 11 bases; J trimming: 6 bases; junction bases outside the gene matches: 11. CDR3 length: 15 amino acids. The DNA for the CDR3 is TGCGCCCCACCGGCCCTAGCGGGAGGGGTCAATGAGCAGTTCTTC. This translates into CAPPALAGGVNEQFF.

The rearrangement links TRBV11-2 to TRBJ2-7; the match to TRBD2 covers 9 bases. V lost 0 bases to trimming and J lost 4 bases; unmatched junction nucleotides: 4. CDR1 and CDR2 from the germline V gene are SGHAT and FQNNGV. The CDR3 contains 15 residues. The CDR3 reads CASSLDPGLAYEQYF. The CDR3 region has the DNA TGTGCCAGCAGCTTAGATCCGGGACTAGCTTACGAGCAGTACTTC.

The gene calls are TRBV27 and TRBJ2-1; TRBD1 matches 8 bases. Germline V lookup: CDR1 MNHEY, CDR2 SMNVEV (reference sequence). After removal of 1 base from V and 1 base from J, the junction contained 6 bases not matched to a gene. This CDR3 comprises 17 residues. CDR3 protein: CASSLYSGQASYNEQFF. CDR3 bases: TGTGCCAGCAGTTTATATTCGGGACAGGCATCCTACAATGAGCAGTTCTTC.

The J gene is TRBJ2-1, the V gene TRBV6-6; 7 bases are a match to TRBD2. With V trimmed by 0 bases and J by 5 bases, 4 bases remained unmatched. Germline V gene data show CDR1 as MNHNY and CDR2 as SVGAGI (reference sequence). This CDR3 comprises 15 residues. The CDR3, as DNA: TGTGCCAGCAGTTACTCGGGAGGGAAGGACAATGAGCAGTTCTTC. Protein sequence: CASSYSGGKDNEQFF.

The chain combines TRBV4-3 with TRBJ2-3, with D perhaps TRBD1 (6 bases). The germline V gene has CDR1 LGHNA and CDR2 YSLEER. V lost 0 bases and J lost 3, with 13 bases in between. The CDR3 is 16 amino acids. The chain's CDR3 is CASSQEAWGPTDTQYF. CDR3 nucleotide sequence: TGCGCCAGCAGCCAAGAAGCGTGGGGGCCGACAGATACGCAGTATTTT.

V gene TRBV6-2 or TRBV6-3 combines with J gene TRBJ2-7; 7 bases fit TRBD1. CDR1 is MNHEY and CDR2 is SVGEGT in the germline V gene. CDR3 length: 12 amino acids. With 5 bases clipped from V and 10 bases from J, the junction kept 8 bases outside the gene matches. This chain's CDR3 is CASSRETGRQYF. The DNA for the CDR3 is TGTGCCAGCAGTCGCGAGACAGGGCGACAGTACTTC.

The chain uses TRBV6-2 or TRBV6-3 and TRBJ2-1; TRBD2 matches at 7 bases. The CDR3 consists of 19 residues. Germline trimming cut 4 bases from V and 1 base from J; bases unmatched to any gene: 16. Germline V gives CDR1 MNHEY, CDR2 SVGEGT. The CDR3 loop is CASSSGPSREARSYNEQFF. CDR3 nucleotide sequence: TGTGCCAGCAGTTCAGGGCCTAGCCGGGAGGCCCGATCCTACAATGAGCAGTTCTTC.

The V call is TRBV30, the J call TRBJ2-5, with 9 bases identical to TRBD1. Losses at the gene ends were 0 bases for V and 2 bases for J; bases not matched to a gene: 1. The CDR3 has 14 amino acids. Germline CDR1 GTSNPN, CDR2 SVGIG (reference sequence). CDR3 bases: TGTGCCTGGAGTGTGGGACAGGGTCAAGAGACCCAGTACTTC. Amino acid sequence: CAWSVGQGQETQYF.

This clone was seen just once. V and J are TRBV4-3 and TRBJ2-7; no clear D gene. There are 15 residues in the CDR3. Trimming removed 1 base at V and 0 bases at J, with 10 bases between. Per germline, CDR1 LGHNA and CDR2 YSLEER. DNA for the CDR3: TGCGCCAGCAGCCAAGGTAGCCGAAACTCCTACGAGCAGTACTTC. Translation: CASSQGSRNSYEQYF.

This clone has only one observation. This chain joins TRBV7-8 and TRBJ2-1; 10 nucleotides line up with TRBD2. Trimming took 3 bases from V and 5 from J; bases not matched to a gene: 10. This CDR3 region has 17 residues. Germline CDR1 is SGHVS and CDR2 is FQNEAQ. In DNA, the CDR3 is TGTGCCAGCAGCTTTCTTCGCCCGGGACTAGCGAACAATGAGCAGTTCTTC. It yields the protein CASSFLRPGLANNEQFF.